Following are 26 T cell receptor beta chains from one sample sequenced in a study of CD8 T cells in Susac syndrome. Random hexamers were used to reverse transcribe an amount of about 0.5 to 1 ug RNA. TCRdb processed the immunoSEQ multiplex PCR reads anew with MiXCR; each CDR3 protein has one entry. The table has roughly 130,000 distinct CDR3 sequences, 90% to 95% seen once. The specimen was CD4+ T cells from PBMCs. These receptors all stem from a human donor in good health.

The J gene is TRBJ2-7, the V gene TRBV29-1, with 8 bases that match TRBD2. Trimming took 4 bases from V and 5 from J; bases not matched to a gene: 10. This CDR3 region has 14 residues. Germline CDR1 and CDR2: SQVTM and ANQGSEA. The CDR3 nucleotides read TGCAGCGTTGTCCCAGCGGGAGCACCCAACGAGCAGTACTTC. Translated: CSVVPAGAPNEQYF.

V is TRBV6-5 and J is TRBJ2-2; 8 bases are a match to TRBD1. After removal of 6 bases from V and 1 base from J, the junction contained 4 bases not matched to a gene. The CDR3 consists of 15 residues. Germline lookup yields CDR1 MNHEY and CDR2 SVGAGI. In nucleotides, the CDR3 is TGTGCCAGCAGGCCGGGACAGGTGAACACCGGGGAGCTGTTTTTT. Encoded protein: CASRPGQVNTGELFF.

This chain uses TRBV28 with TRBJ1-2; 8 nucleotides agree with TRBD1. Looked up from germline, CDR1 is MDHEN and CDR2 is SYDVKM. V lost 4 bases and J lost 8; bases outside the gene matches: 9. The CDR3 has 14 amino acids. CDR3 bases: TGTGCCAGCAGTTCTCCCAGGGGGCTAGGGGGCTACACCTTC. Protein product: CASSSPRGLGGYTF.

The rearrangement joins TRBV5-6 to TRBJ2-3; 11 bases map to TRBD2. The length of the CDR3 is 16 residues. The junction had 7 bases not matched to a gene; V was cut back by 3 bases and J by 4 bases. Germline V lookup: CDR1 SGHDT, CDR2 YYEEEE. The CDR3 coding sequence is TGTGCCAGCAGCTCCCTGACTAGCGGGATCGCAGATACGCAGTATTTT. This gives the protein CASSSLTSGIADTQYF.

The CDR3: CASSPSGAYGYTF. Here the CDR3 DNA reads TGTGCCAGCAGTCCGTCAGGGGCCTATGGCTACACCTTC. The rearrangement uses TRBV2 and TRBJ1-2; tentative D call: TRBD1 (6 bases). The ends were cut back, 5 bases at V and 4 bases at J, with 11 bases in the middle. CDR1 is SNHLY, CDR2 FYNNEI, per germline. The length of the CDR3 is 13 residues.

The rearrangement uses TRBV29-1 and TRBJ1-1; D is uncertain. V was shortened by 4 bases and J by 6 bases, with 9 bases between the two germline ends. This CDR3 contains 11 residues. Germline assignment: CDR1 SQVTM and CDR2 ANQGSEA. The CDR3 spells CSVGAGPEAFF. DNA for the CDR3: TGCAGCGTTGGGGCAGGCCCTGAAGCTTTCTTT.

In its sample, this clonotype was seen once. The chain uses TRBV3-1 and TRBJ2-7; D remains ambiguous. Trimming stripped 0 bases from V and 5 bases from J, with 5 bases between. The germline CDR1 and CDR2 sequences are LGHDT and YNNKEL (reference sequence). The CDR3 contains 12 residues. The chain's CDR3 is CASSQDLNEQYF. In DNA form, the CDR3 reads TGTGCCAGCAGCCAAGATCTAAACGAGCAGTACTTC.

The chain carries TRBV20-1 and TRBJ2-7; D possibly matches TRBD1 or TRBD2 (5 bases each). The ends were cut back, 6 bases at V and 3 bases at J, with 15 bases in the middle. The CDR3 loop spans 13 amino acids. In germline, CDR1 is DFQATT, CDR2 SNEGSKA (reference sequence). In DNA, the CDR3 is TGCAGTGCCAAGAGGGACCGAGGCTACGAGCAGTACTTC. Protein: CSAKRDRGYEQYF.

The genes are TRBV4-2 and TRBJ1-5, with a possible D match to TRBD1 (5 bases). Germline V lookup: CDR1 LGHNA, CDR2 YNFKEQ. V was shortened by 6 bases and J by 5 bases, with 20 bases between the two germline ends. CDR3 length: 16 amino acids. Here the CDR3 reads CASSYGGSGTDQPQHF. CDR3 bases: TGTGCCAGCAGTTACGGAGGGTCAGGGACTGATCAGCCCCAGCATTTT.

The genes are TRBV5-1 and TRBJ2-5, with D unresolved. From germline, CDR1 is SGHRS and CDR2 YFSETQ. Trimming removed 0 bases from V and 1 base from J, with 7 bases in between. The CDR3 is 14 residues long. The CDR3 loop reads CASSLGVVQETQYF. CDR3 in DNA: TGCGCCAGCAGCTTGGGGGTAGTCCAAGAGACCCAGTACTTC.

The chain uses TRBV5-1 and TRBJ1-5; the D gene is possibly TRBD1 (5 bases). Germline CDR1 SGHRS, CDR2 YFSETQ. The CDR3 sequence is 16 residues long. V shed 4 bases and J shed 2 bases, with 16 bases lying between them. CDR3 residues: CASSLRAGDGNQPQHF. Written as DNA, the CDR3 is TGCGCCAGCAGCCTGCGTGCGGGGGATGGCAATCAGCCCCAGCATTTT.

V is TRBV28 and J is TRBJ1-2; no firm D call. The V end lost 10 bases, the J end lost 1 base, and 4 bases lay between the germline ends. Per the germline V gene, CDR1 is MDHEN and CDR2 is SYDVKM. The CDR3 covers 10 residues. The CDR3 region is CATRNYGYTF. DNA for the CDR3: TGTGCCACCCGTAACTATGGCTACACCTTC.

This chain's CDR3 is CSVERGGTGMVTQYF. CDR3 sequence (DNA): TGCAGCGTTGAAAGGGGCGGGACTGGGATGGTTACGCAGTATTTT. The chain combines TRBV29-1 with TRBJ2-3, with a possible D match to TRBD2 (6 bases). CDR3 length: 15 amino acids. Germline assignment: CDR1 SQVTM and CDR2 ANQGSEA. V gave up 2 bases and J gave up 8 bases, with 20 bases separating them.

The chain couples TRBV27 to TRBJ1-5, with 8 bases fitting TRBD1. The CDR3 has 12 amino acids. With 4 bases clipped from V and 11 bases from J, the junction kept 4 bases outside the gene matches. Germline assignment: CDR1 MNHEY and CDR2 SMNVEV (reference sequence). The CDR3 protein is CASSSQGAAQHF. The CDR3 DNA reads TGTGCCAGCAGTTCTCAGGGGGCAGCCCAGCATTTT.

The chain joins TRBV6-1 to TRBJ2-7; a possible D gene is TRBD2 (5 bases). CDR3 length equals 15 residues. The germline V gene has CDR1 MNHNS and CDR2 SASEGT. V lost 7 bases, J lost 0 bases, and 16 bases lay in between. The CDR3 sequence: CASMAQAVLSYEQYF. CDR3 in DNA: TGTGCCAGCATGGCCCAAGCGGTCCTCTCCTACGAGCAGTACTTC.

CDR3 in DNA: TGTGCCAGCAGTGAACTCGTCCGACAGGGACCCTACGAGCAGTACTTC. Translating gives CASSELVRQGPYEQYF. The gene calls are TRBV6-1 and TRBJ2-7, with 7 bases identical to TRBD1. The trim removed 2 bases at V and 2 bases at J, leaving 9 bases unmatched. This CDR3 contains 16 residues. Germline CDR1 MNHNS, CDR2 SASEGT.

CDR3 protein: CASSWPGLANTGELFF. For the CDR3, the DNA is TGTGCCAGCAGTTGGCCGGGACTAGCGAACACCGGGGAGCTGTTTTTT. The rearrangement uses TRBV6-2 or TRBV6-3 and TRBJ2-2; 8 bases fit TRBD2. V dropped 4 bases and J dropped 0; count of bases not matched to a gene: 4. Germline CDR1 MNHEY, CDR2 SVGEGT. This CDR3 has 16 residues.

V gene TRBV7-9 combines with J gene TRBJ1-2, with 11 bases fitting TRBD1. After removal of 4 bases from V and 2 bases from J, the junction contained 3 bases not matched to a gene. The germline gives CDR1 SEHNR, CDR2 FQNEAQ (reference sequence). The CDR3 extends over 15 amino acids. DNA of the CDR3: TGTGCCAGCAGCTCCGGGACAGGGGGGAACTATGGCTACACCTTC. It is translated as CASSSGTGGNYGYTF.

This chain connects TRBV3-1 to TRBJ1-1; no firm D call. Trimming stripped 1 base from V and 8 bases from J, with 14 bases between. Germline V CDR1 and CDR2: LGHDT, YNNKEL (reference sequence). This CDR3 region has 14 residues. The CDR3 nucleotides are TGTGCCAGCAGCCAAGTTCGACAAGGGCACGAAGCTTTCTTT. It yields the protein CASSQVRQGHEAFF.

Only one count was recorded for this clonotype. The V and J genes are TRBV27 and TRBJ2-2; 8 nucleotides match TRBD2. The ends lost 2 bases at V and 4 bases at J; junction bases unmatched: 3. The CDR3 sequence is 15 residues long. CDR1 is MNHEY and CDR2 is SMNVEV in the germline V gene (reference sequence). The CDR3 DNA reads TGTGCCAGCAGTTTAGCGGGAGGCACCACCGGGGAGCTGTTTTTT. Its translation: CASSLAGGTTGELFF.

This clonotype was picked up one time. In nucleotides, the CDR3 is TGTGCCAGCAGCGCAAATACCGGGACTAGCGGCGCGAACACCGGGGAGCTGTTTTTT. Translated, it gives CASSANTGTSGANTGELFF. This rearrangement joins TRBV9 to TRBJ2-2; 11 bases match TRBD2. Trimming took 3 bases from V and 0 from J; bases not matched to a gene: 10. The germline V gene has CDR1 SGDLS and CDR2 YYNGEE. This CDR3 is built from 19 residues.

This chain connects TRBV6-5 to TRBJ2-1, with D tentatively TRBD2 (5 bases). The CDR3 runs to 14 residues. Between the trimmed V and J ends, which lost 9 bases and 7 bases, there was a span of 19 bases. The V gene's germline CDR1 is MNHEY and CDR2 SVGAGI. Written as DNA, the CDR3 is TGTGCCAGTCGTGCCGGTCAACGGGGAAATGAGCAGTTCTTC. This sequence encodes CASRAGQRGNEQFF.

This clonotype was recorded only once. This chain links TRBV29-1 with TRBJ1-2; TRBD1 is a possible D gene (6 bases). V dropped 5 bases and J dropped 1 base, with 11 bases sitting between them. Looked up from germline, CDR1 is SQVTM and CDR2 is ANQGSEA. The CDR3 is 13 amino acids. In DNA, the CDR3 is TGCAGCGTTAGGGGGGCGGATAACTATGGCTACACCTTC. It encodes CSVRGADNYGYTF.

The genes are TRBV5-1 and TRBJ2-7; perhaps TRBD2 as D (5 bases). The CDR3 loop spans 18 amino acids. V lost 4 bases, J lost 1 base, and 24 bases lay in between. Germline lookup yields CDR1 SGHRS and CDR2 YFSETQ. CDR3 in DNA: TGCGCCAGCAGCCTGGACGCCAGGACTTTTGCCTCTTCCTACGAGCAGTACTTC. Protein: CASSLDARTFASSYEQYF.

The chain employs TRBV2 and TRBJ2-1; 7 positions agree with TRBD2. V was pared by 5 bases and J by 12 bases, with 7 bases of the junction left unmatched. The CDR3 sequence is 12 residues long. Germline CDR1 SNHLY, CDR2 FYNNEI. This chain's CDR3 is CASSREGGRQFF. The CDR3 nucleotides read TGTGCCAGCAGTAGGGAGGGAGGGCGGCAGTTCTTC. The full variable domain, completed using reference TRBV2 and TRBJ2-1, is EPEVTQTPSHQVTQMGQEVILRCVPISNHLYFYWYRQILGQKVEFLVSFYNNEISEKSEIFDDQFSVERPDGSNFTLKIRSTKLEDSAMYFCASSREGGRQFFGPGTRLTVL.

The chain uses TRBV29-1 and TRBJ2-7; 14 positions match TRBD2. This CDR3 spans 13 amino acids. Germline V gene data show CDR1 as SQVTM and CDR2 as ANQGSEA. The ends lost 7 bases at V and 4 bases at J; junction bases unmatched: 3. Here the CDR3 reads CSGRLAGGYEQYF. CDR3 bases: TGCAGCGGCCGACTAGCGGGAGGGTACGAGCAGTACTTC.